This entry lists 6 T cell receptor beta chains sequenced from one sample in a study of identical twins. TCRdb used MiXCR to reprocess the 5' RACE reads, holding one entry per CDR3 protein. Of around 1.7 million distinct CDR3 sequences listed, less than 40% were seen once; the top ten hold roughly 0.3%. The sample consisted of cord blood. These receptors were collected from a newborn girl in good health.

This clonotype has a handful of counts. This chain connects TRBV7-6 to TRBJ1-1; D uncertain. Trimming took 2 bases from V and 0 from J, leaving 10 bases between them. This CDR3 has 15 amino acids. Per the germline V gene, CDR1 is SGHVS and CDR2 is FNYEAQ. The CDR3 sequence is CASSLMTEMNTEAFF. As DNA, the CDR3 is TGTGCCAGCAGCTTAATGACGGAGATGAACACTGAAGCTTTCTTT.

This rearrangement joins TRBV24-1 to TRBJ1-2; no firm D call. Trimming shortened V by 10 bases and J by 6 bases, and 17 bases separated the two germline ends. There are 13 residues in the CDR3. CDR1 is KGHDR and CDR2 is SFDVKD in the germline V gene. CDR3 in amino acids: CATTKSAVDGYTF. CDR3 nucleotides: TGTGCCACTACTAAGTCGGCAGTCGATGGCTACACCTTC.

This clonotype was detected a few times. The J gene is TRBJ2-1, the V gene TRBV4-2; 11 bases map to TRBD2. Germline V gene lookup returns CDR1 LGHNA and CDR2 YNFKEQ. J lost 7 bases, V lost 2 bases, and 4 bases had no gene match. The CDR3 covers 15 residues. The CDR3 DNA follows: TGTGCCAGCAGCCAAATAGCGGGAGGGCGGAATGAGCAGTTCTTC. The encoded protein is CASSQIAGGRNEQFF.

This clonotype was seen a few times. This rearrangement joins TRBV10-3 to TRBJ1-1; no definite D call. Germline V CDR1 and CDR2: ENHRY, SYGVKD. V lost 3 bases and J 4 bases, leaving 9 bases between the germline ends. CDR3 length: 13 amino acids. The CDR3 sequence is CAISDGRVTEAFF. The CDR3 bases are TGTGCCATCAGTGATGGGAGGGTCACTGAAGCTTTCTTT.

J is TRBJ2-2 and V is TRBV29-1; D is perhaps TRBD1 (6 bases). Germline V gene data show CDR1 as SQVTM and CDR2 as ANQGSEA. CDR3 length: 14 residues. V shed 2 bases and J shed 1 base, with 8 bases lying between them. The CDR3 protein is CSVERQVNTGELFF. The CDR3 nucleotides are TGCAGCGTTGAAAGACAGGTGAACACCGGGGAGCTGTTTTTT.

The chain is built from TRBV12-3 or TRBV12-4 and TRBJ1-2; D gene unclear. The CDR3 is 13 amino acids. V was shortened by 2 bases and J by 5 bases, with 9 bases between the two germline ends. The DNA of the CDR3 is TGTGCCAGCAGTTTAAAAGCCTCATATGGCTACACCTTC. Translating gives CASSLKASYGYTF.